What follows are 7 T cell receptor beta chains derived from one specimen sequenced in a study of cytomegalovirus exposure and HLA in healthy donors (dated by TCRdb to between 2016 and 2019). The library was prepared using the immunoSEQ multiplex PCR assay. TCRdb carries this immuneACCESS record with in-frame sequences only. Its versions omit some clonotypes, under half of them owing to an unresolved V gene in the studies checked, with the rest unexplained. This sample has about 130,000 clones in its table, and approximately 89% of those were observed once. The ten biggest clones cover roughly 9.3% of the sample. Material for sequencing was PBMCs. The receptors were gathered from a woman aged 18-35 years in good health and CMV-seropositive.

This rearrangement joins TRBV27 to TRBJ2-1; 7 bases map to TRBD2. Per germline, CDR1 MNHEY and CDR2 SMNVEV (reference sequence). The CDR3 totals 14 residues. Trimming at V came to 8 bases and at J to 0 bases, leaving 4 bases not matched to a gene. The CDR3, as DNA: TGTGCCAGCGCGCCGGGGGGCTCCTACAATGAGCAGTTCTTC. This codes for CASAPGGSYNEQFF.

The chain couples TRBV5-4 to TRBJ1-2; TRBD1 matches 12 bases. V lost 3 bases and J lost 2; bases outside the gene matches: 14. CDR3 size: 19 residues. CDR1 is SGHNT and CDR2 is YYREEE in the germline V gene (reference sequence). CDR3 DNA sequence: TGTGCCAGCAGCTACGATTGGGGACAGGGGGCGACCATAAACTATGGCTACACCTTC. Protein sequence: CASSYDWGQGATINYGYTF.

V and J are TRBV7-9 and TRBJ1-2; no clear D. Germline V gene lookup returns CDR1 SEHNR and CDR2 FQNEAQ (reference sequence). This CDR3 has 13 residues. V lost 0 bases to trimming and J lost 4 bases, with 6 bases between them. The CDR3 region has the DNA TGTGCCAGCAGCTTAGCGCCAGGCTATGGCTACACCTTC. This codes for CASSLAPGYGYTF.

The CDR3: CASSVAPPGQINTEAFF. In DNA form, the CDR3 reads TGTGCCAGCAGCGTGGCTCCTCCGGGACAAATAAACACTGAAGCTTTCTTT. The rearrangement links TRBV9 to TRBJ1-1, with D perhaps matching TRBD1 (6 bases). The germline V and J ends were trimmed by 2 bases and 2 bases, with 19 bases remaining between them. Germline lookup yields CDR1 SGDLS and CDR2 YYNGEE. The CDR3 has 17 amino acids.

The chain has TRBV6-4 and TRBJ2-1, with TRBD1 matching over 7 bases. Germline loops: CDR1 MRHNA, CDR2 SNTAGT. The CDR3 runs 14 residues. J gave up 4 bases and V 9 bases, and 9 bases lay outside the gene matches. CDR3 protein: CASSPDREYNEQFF. CDR3 bases: TGTGCCAGTTCCCCCGACAGGGAATACAATGAGCAGTTCTTC.

This chain links TRBV7-6 with TRBJ2-3, with 9 bases lining up with TRBD2. V was clipped by 3 bases and J by 8 bases; unmatched bases: 12. In germline, CDR1 is SGHVS, CDR2 FNYEAQ. The CDR3 spans 16 residues. The CDR3 DNA follows: TGTGCCAGCAGCTTGGTGGCGGGGGGGCTTCAAGGTACGCAGTATTTT. It specifies CASSLVAGGLQGTQYF.

The gene calls are TRBV10-2 and TRBJ2-1; 8 bases match TRBD2. The CDR3 loop spans 17 amino acids. Germline V gene lookup returns CDR1 WSHSY and CDR2 SAAADI. J gave up 5 bases and V 6 bases, and 15 bases lay outside the gene matches. Here the CDR3 DNA reads TGCGCCAGCAGATCCCCGGGACTAGTTACTCTTAACAATGAGCAGTTCTTC. Its protein is CASRSPGLVTLNNEQFF.